What follows are 15 T cell receptor beta chains derived from one specimen sequenced in a study of T cell responses to AZD1222 COVID-19 vaccine. Sequenced by immunoSEQ multiplex PCR; TCRdb stores in-frame clones only, minus some. Of around 78,000 clones listed, 70% to 85% were seen once; the top ten hold around 3%. The starting material was peripheral blood, obtained on day 0 of AZD1222 vaccination. Receptors were obtained from an adult in good health.

The chain combines TRBV7-9 with TRBJ2-3; tentatively, D is TRBD1 or TRBD2 (6 bases each). Germline CDR1 is SEHNR and CDR2 is FQNEAQ (reference sequence). The CDR3 has 15 amino acids. V dropped 2 bases and J dropped 5 bases, with 14 bases sitting between them. For the CDR3, the DNA is TGTGCCAGCAGCTTAATGGGGGGCGCGGTAGATACGCAGTATTTT. It is translated as CASSLMGGAVDTQYF.

J is TRBJ2-3 and V is TRBV11-2; possible D gene TRBD2, 5 bases. The CDR3 runs 17 residues. Germline values: CDR1 SGHAT, CDR2 FQNNGV. V lost 5 bases and J lost 3, with 21 bases in between. Here the CDR3 DNA reads TGTGCCAGCAGCCGACGCCAGCGCAGCGGCGAAACAGATACGCAGTATTTT. Translation gives CASSRRQRSGETDTQYF.

V is TRBV5-1 and J is TRBJ2-7; 10 bases are a match to TRBD1. The CDR3 totals 16 residues. Germline V gene data show CDR1 as SGHRS and CDR2 as YFSETQ. The trim removed 0 bases at V and 3 bases at J, leaving 6 bases unmatched. The chain's CDR3 is CASSLDAGQGNYEQYF. The CDR3 DNA is TGCGCCAGCAGCTTGGACGCGGGACAGGGGAACTACGAGCAGTACTTC.

The gene calls are TRBV6-2 or TRBV6-3 and TRBJ1-5; 11 bases are a match to TRBD1. CDR1 is MNHEY and CDR2 is SVGEGT in the germline V gene. There are 17 residues in the CDR3. Losses at the gene ends were 5 bases for V and 1 base for J; bases not matched to a gene: 7. The CDR3 nucleotides are TGTGCCAGCAGTCCGCGGACAGGGGGCAACAGCAATCAGCCCCAGCATTTT. Translating it yields CASSPRTGGNSNQPQHF.

The rearrangement links TRBV15 to TRBJ1-2; no clear D gene. Trimming removed 1 base at V and 3 bases at J, with 12 bases between. The CDR3 sequence is 15 residues long. The V gene's germline CDR1 is LNHNV and CDR2 YYDKDF (reference sequence). The CDR3 DNA follows: TGTGCCACCAGCAGAGGGCTCGACGGAGACTATGGCTACACCTTC. Its protein is CATSRGLDGDYGYTF.

This chain joins TRBV2 and TRBJ1-1, with TRBD1 matching over 7 bases. The junction had 7 bases not matched to a gene; V was cut back by 4 bases and J by 5 bases. The CDR3 extends over 14 amino acids. Germline loops: CDR1 SNHLY, CDR2 FYNNEI. The CDR3 nucleotides read TGTGCCAGCAGTGCCTCAGGGGGAGGGACTGAAGCTTTCTTT. Protein sequence: CASSASGGGTEAFF.

The CDR3 bases are TGTGCCAGCAGCTCGATTGTCAAGGGAACTCTGGAAGCTTTCTTT. Translated, it gives CASSSIVKGTLEAFF. This chain links TRBV11-2 with TRBJ1-1; D is ambiguous. Trimming shortened V by 4 bases and J by 8 bases, and 20 bases separated the two germline ends. Germline V gives CDR1 SGHAT, CDR2 FQNNGV. The CDR3 runs 15 residues. The entire variable domain, with the rest obtained from reference TRBV11-2 and TRBJ1-1, is as follows: EAGVAQSPRYKIIEKRQSVAFWCNPISGHATLYWYQQILGQGPKLLIQFQNNGVVDDSQLPKDRFSAERLKGVDSTLKIQPAKLEDSAVYLCASSSIVKGTLEAFFGQGTRLTVV.

The chain is built from TRBV2 and TRBJ2-3, with D possibly being TRBD2 (6 bases). Germline V lookup: CDR1 SNHLY, CDR2 FYNNEI. The CDR3 covers 18 residues. The V end was cut by 1 base, the J end by 0 bases, with 17 bases between. The CDR3 region has the DNA TGTGCCAGCAGTGAAGTGGGCCCAGAACGGGGGAGCACAGATACGCAGTATTTT. Encoded protein: CASSEVGPERGSTDTQYF. The full variable domain, in which reference TRBV2 and TRBJ2-3 provide the parts outside the CDR3, is EPEVTQTPSHQVTQMGQEVILRCVPISNHLYFYWYRQILGQKVEFLVSFYNNEISEKSEIFDDQFSVERPDGSNFTLKIRSTKLEDSAMYFCASSEVGPERGSTDTQYFGPGTRLTVL.

The gene calls are TRBV2 and TRBJ2-7; TRBD1 matches 7 bases. CDR3 size: 14 residues. The V gene end was trimmed by 7 bases and the J gene end by 5 bases; junction bases not matched to a gene: 11. CDR1 and CDR2 (germline): SNHLY, FYNNEI. The CDR3 loop is CASNPRETGNEQYF. CDR3 sequence (DNA): TGTGCCAGCAACCCCCGAGAGACAGGGAACGAGCAGTACTTC.

The chain joins TRBV14 to TRBJ2-7; no firm D call. V gave up 5 bases and J gave up 4 bases, with 9 bases separating them. The CDR3 totals 12 residues. Germline CDR1 and CDR2: SGHDN and FVKESK. CDR3 sequence: CASSLLSYEQYF. The DNA for the CDR3 is TGTGCCAGCAGCTTACTGTCGTACGAGCAGTACTTC. Together with reference TRBV14 and TRBJ2-7, the CDR3 gives the full variable domain: EAGVTQFPSHSVIEKGQTVTLRCDPISGHDNLYWYRRVMGKEIKFLLHFVKESKQDESGMPNNRFLAERTGGTYSTLKVQPAELEDSGVYFCASSLLSYEQYFGPGTRLTVT.

The V and J genes are TRBV5-1 and TRBJ1-1; D possibly corresponds to TRBD1 (5 bases). Per the germline V gene, CDR1 is SGHRS and CDR2 is YFSETQ. CDR3 length: 13 residues. V was trimmed by 5 bases and J by 0 bases, leaving 8 bases between them. CDR3 region: CASRTEMNTEAFF. The CDR3 region has the DNA TGCGCCAGCAGGACAGAAATGAACACTGAAGCTTTCTTT.

The chain couples TRBV21-1 to TRBJ1-6; TRBD1 is the table's D call, not checked against the DNA. TRBV21-1 is a listed pseudogene. There are 14 residues in the CDR3. CDR3 loop: CASSKKGTGIPLHF. The DNA for the CDR3 is TGTGCCAGCAGCAAAAAGGGGACAGGGATACCCCTCCACTTT.

CDR3 nucleotides: TGTGCCAGCAGCAATGGACAATATGATCAGCCCCAGCATTTT. Residues: CASSNGQYDQPQHF. The chain recombines TRBV7-9 with TRBJ1-5; D perhaps matches TRBD1 (5 bases). This CDR3 is built from 14 residues. Trimming left V 5 bases short and J 5 bases short, with 13 bases between. The germline CDR1 and CDR2 sequences are SEHNR and FQNEAQ (reference sequence).

The V gene is TRBV9, the J gene TRBJ1-3; D unresolved. From germline, CDR1 is SGDLS and CDR2 YYNGEE. This CDR3 has 15 residues. V was clipped by 7 bases and J by 0 bases, with 14 bases between them. The CDR3 region has the DNA TGTGCCAGCTCATCGGATCCTTCCTCTGGAAACACCATATATTTT. It encodes CASSSDPSSGNTIYF.

The chain recombines TRBV5-5 with TRBJ1-2; a weak D match, TRBD1 (6 bases). This CDR3 has 14 amino acids. Germline V gene data show CDR1 as SGHKS and CDR2 as YYEKEE (reference sequence). The V and J ends lost 4 bases and 2 bases respectively, with 12 bases between them. The CDR3 loop is CASSDKDRNYGYTF. CDR3 DNA: TGTGCCAGCAGCGACAAGGACAGAAACTATGGCTACACCTTC.